These 11 T cell receptor beta chains were sequenced from one sample in a study of control samples from healthy donors and cancer patients (TCRdb year 2020). The library relied on the immunoSEQ multiplex PCR assay. TCRdb provides this immuneACCESS table in a form limited to in-frame rearrangements. Some clones are lacking; in checked studies, under half of them reflect an unresolved V gene, and why the rest are absent is not known. The sample has 25,000 to 35,000 clones on record, approximately 90% of them singletons. The ten largest make up about 1.6% of the sample. Source material: PBMCs. The receptors come from a middle-aged woman with lung cancer.

The CDR3 nucleotides read TGTGCCAGCAGCTTAACCAACATGAACACTGAAGCTTTCTTT. Amino acids: CASSLTNMNTEAFF. The chain recombines TRBV7-9 with TRBJ1-1; no definite D call. Germline loops: CDR1 SEHNR, CDR2 FQNEAQ (reference sequence). V was shortened by 2 bases and J by 0 bases, with 7 bases between the two germline ends. This CDR3 has 14 residues. Drawing the rest from reference TRBV7-9 and TRBJ1-1, the complete variable domain is DTGVSQNPRHKITKRGQNVTFRCDPISEHNRLYWYRQTLGQGPEFLTYFQNEAQLEKSRLLSDRFSAERPKGSFSTLEIQRTEQGDSAMYLCASSLTNMNTEAFFGQGTRLTVV.

As regards this clone: Germline and junction disagree at one end, which may indicate a read error. This chain joins TRBV19 and TRBJ2-7; D gene unclear. CDR1 and CDR2 from the germline V gene are LNHDA and SQIVND (reference sequence). The CDR3 is made up of 13 amino acids. The DNA for the CDR3 is TGTGCCAGTAGTATCAATCGCGCCTACGGGCAGTACTTC. This sequence encodes CASSINRAYGQYF.

The V and J genes are TRBV6-6 and TRBJ1-1; D not resolved. Germline V lookup: CDR1 MNHNY, CDR2 SVGAGI (reference sequence). Trimming left V 6 bases short and J 6 bases short, with 14 bases between. The CDR3 totals 13 residues. CDR3 region: CASRDPGRPEAFF. The DNA of the CDR3 is TGTGCCAGCAGGGATCCAGGTAGGCCTGAAGCTTTCTTT.

CDR3 in amino acids: CASSSYNYGYTF. The CDR3 nucleotides are TGTGCCAGCAGCTCATACAACTATGGCTACACCTTC. The chain uses TRBV7-2 and TRBJ1-2; D gene unclear. CDR3 length: 12 amino acids. V dropped 4 bases and J dropped 2 bases, with 5 bases sitting between them. Germline V gene lookup returns CDR1 SGHTA and CDR2 FQGNSA.

The chain couples TRBV27 to TRBJ2-2; D may be TRBD1 (5 bases). Trimming cost V 7 bases and J 4 bases, with 22 bases left between them. Germline CDR1 reads MNHEY; CDR2 reads SMNVEV (reference sequence). The CDR3 loop spans 17 amino acids. CDR3 sequence: CASTYLQSGASTGELFF. The CDR3 nucleotides read TGTGCCAGCACCTACCTCCAGTCTGGGGCATCCACCGGGGAGCTGTTTTTT.

The chain has TRBV5-1 and TRBJ2-7; no definite D call. Germline CDR1 is SGHRS and CDR2 is YFSETQ. There are 14 residues in the CDR3. The V end was cut by 4 bases, the J end by 0 bases, with 11 bases between. DNA for the CDR3: TGCGCCAGCAGCCCCGGCAGTAGCTCCTACGAGCAGTACTTC. As protein: CASSPGSSSYEQYF. Full variable domain (outside the CDR3, taken from reference TRBV5-1 and TRBJ2-7): KAGVTQTPRYLIKTRGQQVTLSCSPISGHRSVSWYQQTPGQGLQFLFEYFSETQRNKGNFPGRFSGRQFSNSRSEMNVSTLELGDSALYLCASSPGSSSYEQYFGPGTRLTVT.

The chain joins TRBV30 to TRBJ1-1; 9 bases fit TRBD1. Germline CDR1 GTSNPN, CDR2 SVGIG (reference sequence). This CDR3 spans 15 amino acids. Losses at the gene ends were 0 bases for V and 3 bases for J; bases not matched to a gene: 5. This chain's CDR3 is CAWSVGQGLDTEAFF. DNA of the CDR3: TGTGCCTGGAGTGTCGGACAGGGGTTGGACACTGAAGCTTTCTTT.

This sequence joins TRBV9 and TRBJ1-1, with TRBD1 identical over 7 bases. Losses at the gene ends were 3 bases for V and 6 bases for J; bases not matched to a gene: 8. The CDR3 is 14 amino acids. Germline-derived CDR1 and CDR2 are SGDLS and YYNGEE. In DNA form, the CDR3 reads TGTGCCAGCAGCGAGACAGGGATTGCGGCTGAAGCTTTCTTT. Its translation: CASSETGIAAEAFF.

The CDR3: CASSDSGQGGADTQYF. The CDR3 coding sequence is TGTGCCAGCAGTGATTCTGGACAGGGGGGAGCAGATACGCAGTATTTT. V is TRBV6-4 and J is TRBJ2-3; 10 nucleotides agree with TRBD1. Germline CDR1 and CDR2: MRHNA and SNTAGT. This CDR3 contains 16 residues. V lost 3 bases, J lost 4 bases, and 7 bases stayed unmatched.

The gene calls are TRBV3-1 (or the pseudogene TRBV3-2) and TRBJ2-1; tentative D call: TRBD2 (5 bases). The CDR3 has 14 residues. V lost 0 bases and J lost 9, with 12 bases in between. The germline CDR1 and CDR2 sequences are LGHDT and YNNKEL (reference sequence). CDR3 sequence: CASSQDGLAREQFF. For the CDR3, the DNA is TGTGCCAGCAGCCAAGATGGTCTAGCACGTGAGCAGTTCTTC.

The chain links TRBV11-2 to TRBJ2-1; D unresolved. The V gene's germline CDR1 is SGHAT and CDR2 FQNNGV. The CDR3 is 12 amino acids. Between the trimmed V and J ends, which lost 3 bases and 10 bases, there was a span of 10 bases. CDR3 protein: CASSFASPEQFF. As DNA, the CDR3 is TGTGCCAGCAGCTTTGCCAGTCCCGAGCAGTTCTTC.